This T cell receptor (beta chain) derives from a study of blood T cell repertoires in COVID-19. Across the whole study: Researchers got acute and convalescent COVID-19 samples from the United States, Italy and Spain. T cells, B-cell-depleted T cells, or PBMCs supplied cDNA or gDNA.

Methods used by the authors: Amplification from reference gene primers served as the basis for estimated nucleated cell counts. Assay used: immunoSEQ multiplex PCR; TCRdb lists only in-frame clones, some missing. V, J and clone size are those of that table, while D and trimming were read from the DNA. The sample records fewer than 350,000 clones, over 75% being singletons. What was sequenced was peripheral blood. The receptor was isolated from a woman aged 50 to 65 who had recovered from COVID-19.

The CDR3 DNA reads TGTGCCAGCAGTTTACCGAGGAGCTATGGCTACACCTTC. Amino acid sequence: CASSLPRSYGYTF. The chain uses TRBV28 and TRBJ1-2; D is uncertain. In germline, CDR1 is MDHEN, CDR2 SYDVKM. Trimming stripped 2 bases from V and 4 bases from J, with 8 bases between. This CDR3 is 13 amino acids long.